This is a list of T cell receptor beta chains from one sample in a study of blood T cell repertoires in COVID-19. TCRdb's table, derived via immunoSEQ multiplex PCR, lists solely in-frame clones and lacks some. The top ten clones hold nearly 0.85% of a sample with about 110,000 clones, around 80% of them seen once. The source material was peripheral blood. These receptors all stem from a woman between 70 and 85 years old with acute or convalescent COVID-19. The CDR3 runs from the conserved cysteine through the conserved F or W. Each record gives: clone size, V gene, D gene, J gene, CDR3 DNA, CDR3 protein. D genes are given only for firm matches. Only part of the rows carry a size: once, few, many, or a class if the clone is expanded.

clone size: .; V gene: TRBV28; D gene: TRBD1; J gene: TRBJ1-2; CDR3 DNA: TGTGCCAGCAGTCCTGACAGGGGGCGAGAAGCTAACTATGGCTACACCTTC; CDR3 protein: CASSPDRGREANYGYTF
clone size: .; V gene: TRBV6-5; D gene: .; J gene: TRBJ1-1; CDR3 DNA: TGTGCCAGCAGTTCCGGGGGGGTAGGCACTGAAGCTTTCTTT; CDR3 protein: CASSSGGVGTEAFF
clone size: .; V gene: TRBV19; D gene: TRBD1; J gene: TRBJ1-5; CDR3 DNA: TGTGCCAGTAGACAGGGGGCGACGGGCAATCAGCCCCAGCATTTT; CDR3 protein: CASRQGATGNQPQHF
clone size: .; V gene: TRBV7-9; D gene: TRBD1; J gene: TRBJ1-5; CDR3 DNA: TGTGCCAGCAGCTTAGGACAGGGGGCAGGACAGCCCCAGCATTTT; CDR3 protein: CASSLGQGAGQPQHF
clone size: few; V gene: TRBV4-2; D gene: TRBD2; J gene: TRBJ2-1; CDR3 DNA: TGTGCCAGCAGCCAAGAGAGGACTAGCGGCCACTCCTACAATGAGCAGTTCTTC; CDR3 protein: CASSQERTSGHSYNEQFF
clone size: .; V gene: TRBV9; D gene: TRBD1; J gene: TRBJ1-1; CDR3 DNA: TGTGCCAGCAGCGCAGCGACAGGGAGGACGAACACTGAAGCTTTCTTT; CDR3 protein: CASSAATGRTNTEAFF
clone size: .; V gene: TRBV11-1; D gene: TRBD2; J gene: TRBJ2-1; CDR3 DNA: TGTGCCAGCAGCTCCCCGGCGGGGGTATTAAACAATGAGCAGTTCTTC; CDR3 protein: CASSSPAGVLNNEQFF
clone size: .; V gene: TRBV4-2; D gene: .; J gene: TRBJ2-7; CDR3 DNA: TGTGCCAGCAGCCAAGATATCCAGCGCGAGCAGTACTTC; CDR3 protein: CASSQDIQREQYF
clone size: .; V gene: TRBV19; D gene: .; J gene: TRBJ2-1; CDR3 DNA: TGTGCCAGTAAAGACTCCGGCAGGGACAATGAGCAGTTCTTC; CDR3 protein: CASKDSGRDNEQFF
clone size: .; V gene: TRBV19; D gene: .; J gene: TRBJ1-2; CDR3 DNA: TGTGCCAGTAGTCTGCCCGGGTCTTCCTATGGCTACACCTTC; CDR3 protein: CASSLPGSSYGYTF
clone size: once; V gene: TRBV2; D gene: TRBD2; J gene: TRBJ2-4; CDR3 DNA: TGTGCCACCGGGACTAGCGAGGGGCCCAAAAACATTCAGTACTTC; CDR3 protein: CATGTSEGPKNIQYF
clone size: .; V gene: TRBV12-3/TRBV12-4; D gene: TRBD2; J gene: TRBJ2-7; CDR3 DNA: TGTGCCAGCAGTTTCGGGGGGGCACTCGAGCAGTACTTC; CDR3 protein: CASSFGGALEQYF
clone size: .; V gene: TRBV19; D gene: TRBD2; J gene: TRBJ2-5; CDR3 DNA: TGTGCCAGTAGCCCACTAGCGTTCCAAGAGACCCAGTACTTC; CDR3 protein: CASSPLAFQETQYF
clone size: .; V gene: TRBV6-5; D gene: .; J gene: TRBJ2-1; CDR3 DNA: TGTGCCAGCGCCTTCAAAATCGGCAATGAGCAGTTCTTC; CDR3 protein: CASAFKIGNEQFF
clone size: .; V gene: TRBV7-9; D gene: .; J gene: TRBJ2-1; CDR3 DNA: TGTGCCAGCAGCGAGGGCTACAATGAGCAGTTCTTC; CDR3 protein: CASSEGYNEQFF
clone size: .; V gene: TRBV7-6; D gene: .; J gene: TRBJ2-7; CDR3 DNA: TGTGCCAGCAGCTTAATGGGCGGGGAGCAGTACTTC; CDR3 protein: CASSLMGGEQYF
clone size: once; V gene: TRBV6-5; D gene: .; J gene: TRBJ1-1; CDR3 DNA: TGTGCCAGCAGTTTCCAGGGTTTGGAAGCTTTCTTT; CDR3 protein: CASSFQGLEAFF
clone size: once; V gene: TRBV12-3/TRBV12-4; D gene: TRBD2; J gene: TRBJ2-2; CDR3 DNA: TGTGCCAGTGGCGGGAGGGCCGGGGAGCTGTTTTTT; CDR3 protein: CASGGRAGELFF
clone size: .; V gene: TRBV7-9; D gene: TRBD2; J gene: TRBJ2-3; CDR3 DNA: TGTGCCAGCAGCTTTTATGGGACTACACCAGATACGCAGTATTTT; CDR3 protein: CASSFYGTTPDTQYF
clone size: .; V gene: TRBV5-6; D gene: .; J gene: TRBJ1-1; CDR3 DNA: TGTGCCAGCAGCTTGATGCGGGGGGTGAACACTGAAGCTTTCTTT; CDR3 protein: CASSLMRGVNTEAFF
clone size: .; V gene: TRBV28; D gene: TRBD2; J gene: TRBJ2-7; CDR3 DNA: TGTGCCAGCGGACGGGGGGACGAGCAGTACTTC; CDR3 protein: CASGRGDEQYF
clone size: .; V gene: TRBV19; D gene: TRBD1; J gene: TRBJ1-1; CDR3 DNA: TGTGCCAGTAGCCGGGACAGGAGGCCGGGGGGCACTGAAGCTTTCTTT; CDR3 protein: CASSRDRRPGGTEAFF
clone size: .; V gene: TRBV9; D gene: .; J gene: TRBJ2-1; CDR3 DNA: TGTGCCAGCAGCGTAGTAGCCGCCGGCTCCTACAATGAGCAGTTCTTC; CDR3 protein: CASSVVAAGSYNEQFF
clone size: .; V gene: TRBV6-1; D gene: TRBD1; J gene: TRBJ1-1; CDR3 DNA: TGTGCCAGCAGAGAGACAGGGGGTACTGAAGCTTTCTTT; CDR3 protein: CASRETGGTEAFF
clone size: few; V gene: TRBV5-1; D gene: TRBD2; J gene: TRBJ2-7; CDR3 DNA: TGCGCCAGCAGCCCTAGCGGGTCACAGTACGAGCAGTACTTC; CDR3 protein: CASSPSGSQYEQYF
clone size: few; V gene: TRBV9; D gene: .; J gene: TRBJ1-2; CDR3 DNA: TGTGCCAGCAGCGCCAGGACGGGATGGTATGGCTACACCTTC; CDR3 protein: CASSARTGWYGYTF
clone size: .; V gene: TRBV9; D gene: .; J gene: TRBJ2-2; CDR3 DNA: TGTGCCAGCAGCGTAGGGAGGGTGGCCGGGGAGCTGTTTTTT; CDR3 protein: CASSVGRVAGELFF
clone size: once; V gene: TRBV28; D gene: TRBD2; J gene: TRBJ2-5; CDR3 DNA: TGTGCCAGCAGCTCCTTGGGACTAGCGGAGAGGGCTGACGAGACCCAGTACTTC; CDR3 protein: CASSSLGLAERADETQYF
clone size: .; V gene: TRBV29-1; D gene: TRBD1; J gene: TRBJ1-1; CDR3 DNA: TGCAGCGTTGAAGTTCCTCCCAGGGGGCACACTGAAGCTTTCTTT; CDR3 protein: CSVEVPPRGHTEAFF
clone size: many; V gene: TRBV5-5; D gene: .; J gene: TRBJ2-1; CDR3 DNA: TGTGCCAGCAGCCTAGGTTGGAGGAATGAGCAGTTCTTC; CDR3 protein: CASSLGWRNEQFF
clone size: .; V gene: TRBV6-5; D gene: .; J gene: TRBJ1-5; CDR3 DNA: TGTGCCAGCAGTCCAATTCATAGCAATCAGCCCCAGCATTTT; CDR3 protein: CASSPIHSNQPQHF
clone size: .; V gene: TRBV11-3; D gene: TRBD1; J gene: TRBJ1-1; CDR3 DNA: TGTGCCAGCAGCACACAGGGGGCGGACACTGAAGCTTTCTTT; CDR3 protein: CASSTQGADTEAFF
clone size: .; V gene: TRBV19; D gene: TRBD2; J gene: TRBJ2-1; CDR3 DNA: TGTGCCAGTAGTGCTAGCGGGGGCACGCCAGATGAGCAGTTCTTC; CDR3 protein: CASSASGGTPDEQFF
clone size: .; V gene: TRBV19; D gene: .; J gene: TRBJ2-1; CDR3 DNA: TGTGCCAGTACCGCCGCCGCCGGGGGGCTGGACAATGAGCAGTTCTTC; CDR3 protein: CASTAAAGGLDNEQFF
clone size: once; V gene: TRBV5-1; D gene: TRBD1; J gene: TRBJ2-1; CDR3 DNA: TGCGCCAGCAGCATGGGACAGGGGGACAATGAGCAGTTCTTC; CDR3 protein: CASSMGQGDNEQFF
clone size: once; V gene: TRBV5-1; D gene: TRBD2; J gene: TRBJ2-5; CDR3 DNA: TGCGCCAGCAGCTTTGTTACGGGACTAGCGACAGAGACCCAGTACTTC; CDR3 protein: CASSFVTGLATETQYF
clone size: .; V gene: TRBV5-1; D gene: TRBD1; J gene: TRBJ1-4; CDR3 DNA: TGCGCCAGCGGGACAGCCGCAACTAATGAAAAACTGTTTTTT; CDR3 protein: CASGTAATNEKLFF